This record looks at one T cell receptor (beta chain) sequence and its context. The sample comes from a study of blood T cell repertoires in COVID-19. Sequencing was performed with immunoSEQ multiplex PCR; in TCRdb, only in-frame clones are kept and a portion is missing. The data show approximately 440,000 clones, 75% to 90% seen once. V shed 3 bases, J shed 7 bases, and the junction held 22 bases outside the gene matches. This CDR3 is 19 amino acids long. Germline CDR1 SGHNT, CDR2 YYREEE (reference sequence). The sequencing sample was made of PBMCs or T cells enriched from blood (not recorded which). The chain links TRBV5-4 to TRBJ2-1, with 7 bases aligning to TRBD1. The sequence was collected from a woman under 30 who had recovered from COVID-19. The CDR3 reads CASSSGSGTAFTEGNEQFF. For the CDR3, the DNA is TGTGCCAGCAGCTCCGGATCCGGGACAGCATTCACAGAAGGAAATGAGCAGTTCTTC.